A selection of T cell receptor beta chains follows, all from one sample in a study of tumor-infiltrating lymphocytes in oesophageal squamous cell carcinoma. TCRdb analysed the PCR reads with MiXCR anew, one entry per CDR3 protein. The table lists over 10,000 distinct CDR3 sequences, 50% to 60% of them singletons, with 32% in the top ten. The sequenced sample was esophageal tumor tissue. The receptors derive from a female donor with esophageal squamous cell carcinoma. Both conserved end residues are part of each CDR3. The D gene is left open where the match is weak. A row's size may be missing; if present it is once, few, many or a size class.

abundance,j_gene,len,v_gene,d_gene,CDR3aa,CDR3nt
NA,TRBJ2-5,13,TRBV7-8,NA,CASSLATPGAQYF,TGTGCCAGCAGCTTAGCTACCCCCGGAGCCCAGTACTTC
NA,TRBJ2-4,12,TRBV10-3,NA,CAISEAPGEQYF,TGTGCCATCAGTGAGGCGCCAGGGGAGCAGTACTTC
NA,TRBJ2-7,14,TRBV7-2,TRBD2,CGSSLAGSVYEQYF,TGTGGCAGCAGCTTAGCGGGGAGTGTCTACGAGCAGTACTTC
NA,TRBJ2-7,13,TRBV2,NA,CASNQGWPYEQYF,TGTGCCAGCAACCAGGGATGGCCCTACGAGCAGTACTTC
NA,TRBJ2-5,13,TRBV7-8,NA,CASRTHVQETQYF,TGTGCCAGCAGGACACATGTCCAAGAGACCCAGTACTTC
NA,TRBJ1-3,12,TRBV6-1,NA,CASSDQGNTIYF,TGTGCCAGCAGTGATCAGGGAAACACCATATATTTT
NA,TRBJ2-1,16,TRBV7-2,TRBD1,CASSTHRGRVTNEQFF,TGTGCCAGCAGCACACACAGGGGGCGCGTCACGAATGAGCAGTTCTTC
NA,TRBJ1-5,16,TRBV7-6,NA,CASSPGVGRRHQPQHF,TGTGCCAGCAGCCCCGGGGTTGGCAGACGCCATCAGCCCCAGCATTTT
few,TRBJ2-2,14,TRBV7-9,NA,CASSLPLPQWELFF,TGTGCCAGCAGCTTACCCCTCCCCCAGTGGGAGCTGTTTTTT
few,TRBJ2-3,14,TRBV10-2,NA,CASTRQTSTDTQYF,TGCGCCAGCACGCGACAGACTAGCACAGATACGCAGTATTTT